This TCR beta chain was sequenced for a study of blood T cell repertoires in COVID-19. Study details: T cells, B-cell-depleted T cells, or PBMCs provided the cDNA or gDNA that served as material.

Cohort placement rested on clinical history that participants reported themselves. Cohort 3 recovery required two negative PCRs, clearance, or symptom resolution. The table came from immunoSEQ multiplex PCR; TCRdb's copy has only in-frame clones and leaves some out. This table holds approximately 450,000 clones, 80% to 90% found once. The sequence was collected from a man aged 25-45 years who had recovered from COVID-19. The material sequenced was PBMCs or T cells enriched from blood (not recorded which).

CDR3 region: CASSIGEAGNTIYF. The CDR3 nucleotides are TGTGCCAGTAGTATCGGGGAGGCTGGAAACACCATATATTTT. The rearrangement links TRBV19 to TRBJ1-3; unclear D gene. The germline V gene encodes CDR1 LNHDA and CDR2 SQIVND (reference sequence). The V end lost 3 bases, the J end lost 2 bases, and 8 bases lay between the germline ends. CDR3 length equals 14 residues.